This entry lists 21 T cell receptor beta chains sequenced from one sample in a study of siplizumab effects on memory and regulatory T cells. Data came from immunoSEQ multiplex PCR; TCRdb stores just in-frame clones and leaves some out. The sample includes over 60,000 clones, about 90% of them seen just once. The specimen was CD8+ T cells sorted from blood. The source is a human donor in good health.

The V call is TRBV11-3, the J call TRBJ2-2; D gene ambiguous. The germline gives CDR1 SGHNT, CDR2 YENEEA. Trimming removed 0 bases at V and 4 bases at J, with 3 bases between. There are 13 residues in the CDR3. CDR3 coding DNA: TGTGCCAGCAGCTTAGATCGCACCGGGGAGCTGTTTTTT. It encodes CASSLDRTGELFF.

The rearrangement uses TRBV29-1 and TRBJ2-7; 10 nucleotides match TRBD1. V trimming: 6 bases; J trimming: 2 bases; junction bases outside the gene matches: 10. There are 15 residues in the CDR3. Per germline, CDR1 SQVTM and CDR2 ANQGSEA. The CDR3 sequence is CSVIPRDRGPYEQYF. The CDR3 DNA reads as TGCAGCGTCATCCCCCGGGACAGGGGACCCTACGAGCAGTACTTC.

The chain carries TRBV7-6 and TRBJ2-7; a weak D match, TRBD1 (8 bases). V lost 1 base and J lost 7, with 14 bases in between. Germline CDR1 and CDR2: SGHVS and FNYEAQ. The CDR3 contains 14 residues. The DNA of the CDR3 is TGTGCCAGCAGCTTAGTACAGGGGGGAGGGGAGCAGTACTTC. Its protein is CASSLVQGGGEQYF.

The chain is built from TRBV7-9 and TRBJ1-4; D is perhaps TRBD1 (5 bases). Trimming took off 8 bases at V and 4 bases at J, with 8 bases between the two ends. This CDR3 is 12 amino acids long. Germline CDR1 and CDR2: SEHNR and FQNEAQ (reference sequence). DNA of the CDR3: TGTGCCAGCTTGGGGGGTAATGAAAAACTGTTTTTT. Translation gives CASLGGNEKLFF.

The chain recombines TRBV2 with TRBJ1-2; the match to TRBD1 covers 7 bases. V lost 0 bases to trimming and J lost 6 bases; unmatched junction nucleotides: 7. Germline V gene sequence: CDR1 SNHLY, CDR2 FYNNEI. The CDR3 is made up of 15 amino acids. CDR3 coding DNA: TGTGCCAGCAGTGAAGCGCTTGGGGACAGAGATGGCTACACCTTC. Protein product: CASSEALGDRDGYTF.

J is TRBJ1-4 and V is TRBV13; D remains ambiguous. Germline V gene lookup returns CDR1 PRHDT and CDR2 FYEKMQ (reference sequence). Trimming stripped 5 bases from V and 9 bases from J, with 13 bases between. The CDR3 is 13 amino acids. The CDR3 sequence is CASSKTDFQKLFF. CDR3 nucleotides: TGTGCCAGCAGCAAAACGGACTTCCAAAAACTGTTTTTT. Full variable domain (outside the CDR3, taken from reference TRBV13 and TRBJ1-4): AAGVIQSPRHLIKEKRETATLKCYPIPRHDTVYWYQQGPGQDPQFLISFYEKMQSDKGSIPDRFSAQQFSDYHSELNMSSLELGDSALYFCASSKTDFQKLFFGSGTQLSVL.

The chain links TRBV5-4 to TRBJ2-2, with TRBD2 identical over 15 bases. With V trimmed by 4 bases and J by 5 bases, 6 bases remained unmatched. The CDR3 length is 17 residues. Germline V gene sequence: CDR1 SGHNT, CDR2 YYREEE (reference sequence). CDR3 nucleotide sequence: TGTGCCAGCAGCCCTGGACTAGCGGGAGGGATGACCGGGGAGCTGTTTTTT. Protein sequence: CASSPGLAGGMTGELFF.

The genes are TRBV2 and TRBJ2-7; D gene uncertain. There are 13 residues in the CDR3. Deletions cut 7 bases from V and 3 bases from J, with 13 bases between. In germline, CDR1 is SNHLY, CDR2 FYNNEI. The CDR3 sequence: CASKGLPYYEQYF. Written as DNA, the CDR3 is TGTGCCAGCAAGGGCCTCCCGTACTACGAGCAGTACTTC.

The rearrangement uses TRBV5-5 and TRBJ2-5, with no clear D. V lost 0 bases and J lost 1, with 10 bases in between. Looked up from germline, CDR1 is SGHKS and CDR2 is YYEKEE (reference sequence). The length of the CDR3 is 15 residues. The CDR3 nucleotides read TGTGCCAGCAGCTTGGGTCCAGGCCTCCAAGAGACCCAGTACTTC. As protein: CASSLGPGLQETQYF.

About this clone itself: At the DNA level, this CDR3 is encoded by other sequences in the same sample as well. This chain uses TRBV7-2 with TRBJ2-7, with D possibly matching TRBD2 (5 bases). V lost 6 bases, J lost 4 bases, and 19 bases lay in between. CDR3 length equals 15 residues. Germline V gene lookup returns CDR1 SGHTA and CDR2 FQGNSA. CDR3 sequence (DNA): TGTGCCAGCAGTCCCACGGGTCCGCGGAGGTACGAGCAGTACTTC. It is translated as CASSPTGPRRYEQYF.

CDR3 sequence: CASIAGANVLTF. CDR3 DNA sequence: TGTGCCAGCATAGCCGGGGCCAACGTCCTGACTTTC. This sequence joins TRBV6-6 and TRBJ2-6; D call uncertain. CDR1 is MNHNY and CDR2 is SVGAGI in the germline V gene (reference sequence). The CDR3 contains 12 residues. With 7 bases removed from V and 4 bases from J, the gap between germline ends came to 5 bases.

This chain links TRBV5-6 with TRBJ1-1; D is ambiguous. With 3 bases removed from V and 0 bases from J, the gap between germline ends came to 9 bases. CDR1 and CDR2 (germline): SGHDT, YYEEEE. The length of the CDR3 is 14 residues. The CDR3: CASSWVLMNTEAFF. CDR3 nucleotide sequence: TGTGCCAGCAGCTGGGTCCTCATGAACACTGAAGCTTTCTTT.

The V and J genes are TRBV5-1 and TRBJ2-1; TRBD2 matches at 9 bases. CDR1 and CDR2 from the germline V gene are SGHRS and YFSETQ. The CDR3 consists of 15 residues. V was pared by 2 bases and J by 6 bases, with 6 bases of the junction left unmatched. As DNA, the CDR3 is TGCGCCAGCAGCTTCACTAGCGGGCTCCCCAATGAGCAGTTCTTC. Protein product: CASSFTSGLPNEQFF.

The chain couples TRBV18 to TRBJ2-3; TRBD1 agrees at 7 bases. Germline CDR1 and CDR2: KGHSH and LQKENI. V shed 2 bases and J 3 bases; nucleotides not matched to a gene: 5. The CDR3 is made up of 15 amino acids. CDR3 region: CASSPGDSLTDTQYF. The CDR3 bases are TGTGCCAGCTCACCAGGGGACAGCCTAACAGATACGCAGTATTTT.

The chain employs TRBV7-9 and TRBJ2-7, with 10 bases that match TRBD2. J gave up 9 bases and V 5 bases, and 7 bases lay outside the gene matches. Germline assignment: CDR1 SEHNR and CDR2 FQNEAQ (reference sequence). This CDR3 contains 13 residues. The CDR3 bases are TGTGCCAGCAGCCCGGGACTAGCGAAGAGGCAGTACTTC. Residues: CASSPGLAKRQYF. Full variable domain (missing parts from reference TRBV7-9 and TRBJ2-7): DTGVSQNPRHKITKRGQNVTFRCDPISEHNRLYWYRQTLGQGPEFLTYFQNEAQLEKSRLLSDRFSAERPKGSFSTLEIQRTEQGDSAMYLCASSPGLAKRQYFGPGTRLTVT.

The rearrangement joins TRBV7-2 to TRBJ1-1, with D possibly TRBD1 on 5 matching bases. Germline values: CDR1 SGHTA, CDR2 FQGNSA. With 2 bases removed from V and 0 bases from J, the gap between germline ends came to 16 bases. The CDR3 is 17 amino acids. This CDR3 reads CASSLLSVAGLNTEAFF. In DNA, the CDR3 is TGTGCCAGCAGCTTACTGAGCGTGGCAGGGCTGAACACTGAAGCTTTCTTT.

V usage is TRBV19 and J usage is TRBJ2-2, with D tentatively TRBD1 (6 bases). Trimming removed 3 bases from V and 4 bases from J, with 12 bases in between. The CDR3 spans 15 residues. Germline-derived CDR1 and CDR2 are LNHDA and SQIVND (reference sequence). Here the CDR3 reads CASSIEGGTTGELFF. CDR3 sequence (DNA): TGTGCCAGTAGTATCGAAGGGGGAACCACCGGGGAGCTGTTTTTT.

This clone was counted once. The V and J genes are TRBV5-1 and TRBJ2-7, with 9 bases that match TRBD1. The V gene's germline CDR1 is SGHRS and CDR2 YFSETQ. This CDR3 contains 16 residues. V lost 1 base and J lost 6; bases outside the gene matches: 11. The CDR3 nucleotides are TGCGCCAGCAGCTTGTCAACAGGGGGCGCAGCTTCCGAGCAGTACTTC. Translated: CASSLSTGGAASEQYF.

This chain connects TRBV19 to TRBJ2-1, with D perhaps matching TRBD2 (6 bases). Per germline, CDR1 LNHDA and CDR2 SQIVND (reference sequence). CDR3 size: 16 residues. V gave up 8 bases and J gave up 1 base, with 18 bases separating them. The CDR3 nucleotides read TGTGCCAGTTCTTCAGGGCTAGCGCCTTCCTACAATGAGCAGTTCTTC. Residues: CASSSGLAPSYNEQFF.

This clone appeared once. The genes are TRBV9 and TRBJ2-1, with D possibly called TRBD1 or TRBD2 (5 bases each). This CDR3 has 14 residues. CDR1 and CDR2 (germline): SGDLS, YYNGEE. Trimming shortened V by 2 bases and J by 6 bases, and 12 bases separated the two germline ends. The CDR3 bases are TGTGCCAGCAGCGTGGGACCCGGACCCAATGAGCAGTTCTTC. Amino acids: CASSVGPGPNEQFF.

The chain joins TRBV4-1 to TRBJ2-1, with unresolved D. CDR3 length: 13 residues. V lost 1 base to trimming and J lost 7 bases, with 8 bases between them. Germline values: CDR1 MGHRA, CDR2 YSYEKL. DNA of the CDR3: TGCGCCAGCAGCCAAGGTCAACCGAATGAGCAGTTCTTC. It is translated as CASSQGQPNEQFF.